These T cell receptor beta chains were read from a single sample in a study of lymphopenia after photon versus proton radiotherapy. The method was immunoSEQ multiplex PCR; TCRdb's version includes in-frame clones alone and lacks a portion of them. The sample has several thousand clones; about two thirds are singletons. Material: peripheral blood, obtained from a patient treated with proton-based radiotherapy. These receptors were collected from a man of 80 years or more with esophageal cancer. The CDR3 runs from the conserved cysteine through the conserved F or W. The D gene is left open where the match is weak. Some rows have no size entry. The others give once, few or many, or a class for an expanded clone.

d_call	v_call	clone_size	j_call	cdr3_nt	cdr3_aa
TRBD1	TRBV4-2	NA	TRBJ1-2	TGTGCCAGCAGCCTCGGGACCGGGACAGGGGGAGGCTACACCTTC	CASSLGTGTGGGYTF
TRBD1	TRBV5-4	few	TRBJ2-7	TGTGCCAGCAGCTCCGGACAGGGCAGCTACGAGCAGTACTTC	CASSSGQGSYEQYF
NA	TRBV6-5	few	TRBJ1-3	TGTGCCAGCAGGGAATTCTCTGGAAACACCATATATTTT	CASREFSGNTIYF
NA	TRBV4-2	NA	TRBJ2-7	TGTGCCAGCAGCCCGGGGGAGAACTACGAGCAGTACTTC	CASSPGENYEQYF
NA	TRBV21-1	few	TRBJ2-7	TGTGCCATGCGGCGGGAGAGTAACGTCTACGAGCAGTACTTC	CAMRRESNVYEQYF
TRBD1	TRBV10-1	NA	TRBJ2-1	TGCGCCAGCAGCCCCGGGACAGGGGGTTCCAATGAGCAGTTCTTC	CASSPGTGGSNEQFF
TRBD2	TRBV9	once	TRBJ2-3	TGTGCCAGCAGCGCCTGGCGCGGGGGTTATACGCAGTATTTT	CASSAWRGGYTQYF
NA	TRBV6-6	NA	TRBJ1-5	TGTGCCAGCAGTCTTGGGCCAGATCAGCCCCAGCATTTT	CASSLGPDQPQHF
NA	TRBV4-3	NA	TRBJ1-6	TGCGCCAGCAGCCAAGATCGGAACCTGAATTCACCCCTCCACTTT	CASSQDRNLNSPLHF
NA	TRBV18	NA	TRBJ1-1	TGTGCCAGCTCACGCCCAAATACTGAAGCTTTCTTT	CASSRPNTEAFF
TRBD1	TRBV6-6	NA	TRBJ1-2	TGTGCCAGCAGACTGGGACAGGGCGGGGGCTACACCTTC	CASRLGQGGGYTF
NA	TRBV10-2	medium-sized	TRBJ1-5	TGCGCCAGCAGTGAGTCTCCAGGGAATAGCAATCAGCCCCAGCATTTT	CASSESPGNSNQPQHF
NA	TRBV5-5	few	TRBJ1-2	TGTGCCAGCAGCTTGCGGCAGGACGACAACTATGGCTACACCTTC	CASSLRQDDNYGYTF
TRBD1	TRBV6-6	NA	TRBJ2-7	TGTGCCAGCAGTTCCGGGACAGGGGGCTCCCACGAGCAGTACTTC	CASSSGTGGSHEQYF
TRBD2	TRBV5-6	NA	TRBJ2-7	TGTGCCAGCAGCTCACTAGCGAACTACGAGCAGTACTTC	CASSSLANYEQYF
TRBD2	TRBV11-1	few	TRBJ2-3	TGTGCCAGCAGCTTAGACTCGCGGGGGACAGATACGCAGTATTTT	CASSLDSRGTDTQYF
NA	TRBV11-2	NA	TRBJ2-7	TGTGCCAGCAGCTGGGAAGACTACGAGCAGTACTTC	CASSWEDYEQYF
NA	TRBV5-1	few	TRBJ2-1	TGCGCCAGCAGCTTGGTGGCCACCTACAATGAGCAGTTCTTC	CASSLVATYNEQFF
TRBD1	TRBV6-6	medium-sized	TRBJ2-7	TGTGCCAGCAGTTTCGCCGGGACAGACTACGAGCAGTACTTC	CASSFAGTDYEQYF
NA	TRBV10-3	NA	TRBJ2-1	TGTGCCATGATGGACAGCAAGACCAACAATGAGCAGTTCTTC	CAMMDSKTNNEQFF
NA	TRBV4-2	NA	TRBJ2-2	TGTGCCAGCAGTCCAAACGCCGGGAACACCGGGGAGCTGTTTTTT	CASSPNAGNTGELFF
NA	TRBV7-9	once	TRBJ2-2	TGTGCCCCCGGTAGGGGGAACACCGGGGAGCTGTTTTTT	CAPGRGNTGELFF
NA	TRBV9	once	TRBJ1-3	TGTGCCAGCAGCGTCACAGGAGGCTCTGGAAACACCATATATTTT	CASSVTGGSGNTIYF
TRBD1	TRBV5-1	NA	TRBJ1-5	TGCGCCAGCAGCCCAACAGGGGGTGATCAGCCCCAGCATTTT	CASSPTGGDQPQHF
NA	TRBV11-3	few	TRBJ1-1	TGTGCCAGCAGCTTAGTTGAGCAAGGCACTGAAGCTTTCTTT	CASSLVEQGTEAFF
NA	TRBV6-6	NA	TRBJ2-1	TGTGCCAGCAGTTACGGGCGGGGATTAAATGAGCAGTTCTTC	CASSYGRGLNEQFF
NA	TRBV4-1	NA	TRBJ1-4	TGCGCCAGCAGCCAAGATTTACAGGGCTGGGGTGAAAAACTGTTTTTT	CASSQDLQGWGEKLFF
TRBD2	TRBV10-2	NA	TRBJ2-3	TGCGCCAGCAGTGAGGAGGGACTAGTCACAGATACGCAGTATTTT	CASSEEGLVTDTQYF
NA	TRBV6-5	NA	TRBJ1-3	TGTGCCAGCACCAACCCGTCTGGAAACACCATATATTTT	CASTNPSGNTIYF
NA	TRBV6-5	NA	TRBJ1-1	TGTGCCAGCAGGGCTCTGGGACACACGAACACTGAAGCTTTCTTT	CASRALGHTNTEAFF
TRBD2	TRBV18	NA	TRBJ2-5	TGTGCCAGCTCACCATTTAGCGGGAGTGAAGAGACCCAGTACTTC	CASSPFSGSEETQYF
NA	TRBV6-5	few	TRBJ1-5	TGTGCCAGCAGTACTAGGGGCTATCAGCCCCAGCATTTT	CASSTRGYQPQHF
TRBD2	TRBV7-8	NA	TRBJ2-1	TGTGCCAGCAGTTACCAAGGGGGTGCGGGAGGGAATGAGCAGTTCTTC	CASSYQGGAGGNEQFF